Each of the 10 T cell receptor beta chains below was sequenced from the same sample in a study of cytomegalovirus exposure and HLA in healthy donors. Measured with immunoSEQ multiplex PCR; TCRdb has only the in-frame clones, and not every one. The profile shows around 66,000 clones, around 97% of them singletons. Material: PBMCs. All receptors derive from a young woman in good health and CMV-seropositive.

This clone was seen once. The chain combines TRBV11-2 with TRBJ2-1; D ambiguous. CDR1 is SGHAT, CDR2 FQNNGV, per germline. The germline V and J ends were trimmed by 4 bases and 0 bases, with 16 bases remaining between them. There are 17 residues in the CDR3. CDR3: CASSSGSGLSSYNEQFF. CDR3 DNA sequence: TGTGCCAGCAGCTCCGGTAGTGGGCTAAGCTCCTACAATGAGCAGTTCTTC.

This chain joins TRBV19 and TRBJ2-2, with 8 bases that match TRBD1. Germline V gene data show CDR1 as LNHDA and CDR2 as SQIVND (reference sequence). The length of the CDR3 is 16 residues. V shed 2 bases and J 2 bases; nucleotides not matched to a gene: 4. The DNA for the CDR3 is TGTGCCAGTAGTATACAGGGGGCCCCTAACACCGGGGAGCTGTTTTTT. Translating it yields CASSIQGAPNTGELFF.

The gene calls are TRBV7-9 and TRBJ2-1; D uncertain. CDR1 and CDR2 (germline): SEHNR, FQNEAQ (reference sequence). This CDR3 spans 16 amino acids. Trimming cost V 1 base and J 0 bases, with 10 bases left between them. The CDR3 reads CASSLVGSSSYNEQFF. CDR3 DNA sequence: TGTGCCAGCAGCTTAGTGGGTAGCTCCTCCTACAATGAGCAGTTCTTC.

The V call is TRBV6-1, the J call TRBJ2-3, with 7 bases that match TRBD1. The CDR3 length is 15 residues. CDR1 and CDR2 (germline): MNHNS, SASEGT. V shed 5 bases and J 2 bases; nucleotides not matched to a gene: 7. The DNA for the CDR3 is TGTGCCAGCAGTATACAGGGGATTGCCACAGATACGCAGTATTTT. This codes for CASSIQGIATDTQYF.

The chain carries TRBV2 and TRBJ2-3; 8 bases fit TRBD2. The germline V gene has CDR1 SNHLY and CDR2 FYNNEI. The V and J ends lost 7 bases and 1 base, in that order; junction bases with no gene match: 4. The CDR3 loop spans 14 amino acids. CDR3 protein: CASTGLDGTDTQYF. Here the CDR3 DNA reads TGTGCCAGCACGGGACTAGATGGCACAGATACGCAGTATTTT.

The gene calls are TRBV6-4 and TRBJ1-4; D might be TRBD1 (5 bases). V was clipped by 7 bases and J by 8 bases, with 20 bases between them. CDR3 length: 15 amino acids. From germline, CDR1 is MRHNA and CDR2 SNTAGT. The CDR3 region is CASNLDTGAEEKLFF. The CDR3 DNA is TGTGCCAGCAATCTTGATACAGGTGCCGAGGAAAAACTGTTTTTT.

V gene TRBV10-3 combines with J gene TRBJ1-1; 8 bases match TRBD1. CDR3 length: 14 amino acids. V was pared by 7 bases and J by 1 base, with 5 bases of the junction left unmatched. Germline V gene data show CDR1 as ENHRY and CDR2 as SYGVKD. The DNA of the CDR3 is TGTGCCATCACCGGGACAGGAACGAACACTGAAGCTTTCTTT. Translation gives CAITGTGTNTEAFF.

A few counts support this clone. CDR3 in amino acids: CASSPAGGPRTDTQYF. CDR3 nucleotide sequence: TGTGCCAGCTCACCAGCGGGAGGACCGCGCACAGATACGCAGTATTTT. This chain links TRBV18 with TRBJ2-3; the match to TRBD2 covers 8 bases. CDR1 is KGHSH, CDR2 LQKENI, per germline. With V trimmed by 2 bases and J by 1 base, 5 bases remained unmatched. This CDR3 comprises 16 residues.

This clone was counted a single time. J is TRBJ2-7 and V is TRBV4-2, with D possibly matching TRBD2 (5 bases). Trimming left V 1 base short and J 2 bases short, with 12 bases between. Germline V lookup: CDR1 LGHNA, CDR2 YNFKEQ. CDR3 length: 15 amino acids. CDR3 sequence: CASSQAEGNTYEQYF. The CDR3 nucleotides read TGTGCCAGCAGCCAAGCAGAGGGAAACACCTACGAGCAGTACTTC.

The chain recombines TRBV9 with TRBJ2-1; 10 positions match TRBD2. V lost 0 bases and J lost 0; bases outside the gene matches: 3. Germline values: CDR1 SGDLS, CDR2 YYNGEE. CDR3 length equals 17 residues. Here the CDR3 reads CASSVGSGRASYNEQFF. CDR3 coding DNA: TGTGCCAGCAGCGTAGGAAGCGGGAGGGCCTCCTACAATGAGCAGTTCTTC.